This T cell receptor beta chain appears in the sequencing data of a study of cytomegalovirus exposure and HLA in healthy donors. Study-level information: HLA-typed donors contributed 80 million to 85 million unique TCRs, which were held in an early data release. Study conclusions and caveats: As a later analysis revealed, the rate of TCR association differed by HLA locus, with DRB1 most and HLA-C fewest. No immune exposure information besides CMV serostatus was available. Later examination showed HLA-associated TCR beta chains had greater clonal expansion than equally common others.

The CDR3 totals 14 residues. After removal of 5 bases from V and 5 bases from J, the junction contained 7 bases not matched to a gene. The germline V gene has CDR1 MDHEN and CDR2 SYDVKM. 60 Vbeta and 13 Jbeta primers were used in PCR. Using immunoSEQ multiplex PCR, the repertoire was profiled, and TCRdb retains in-frame clones only, with some absent. The sample records approximately 91,000 clones, 86% being singletons. Worth noting for this clone: The antigen is unknown.

The clonotype was recovered from a man aged 25-45 years in good health and CMV-seropositive. The sample consisted of PBMCs. This rearrangement joins TRBV28 to TRBJ2-7, with 9 bases that match TRBD1. The CDR3 DNA follows: TGTGCCAGCAGTCCGACGACAGGGGGGAACGAGCAGTACTTC. Encoded protein: CASSPTTGGNEQYF.